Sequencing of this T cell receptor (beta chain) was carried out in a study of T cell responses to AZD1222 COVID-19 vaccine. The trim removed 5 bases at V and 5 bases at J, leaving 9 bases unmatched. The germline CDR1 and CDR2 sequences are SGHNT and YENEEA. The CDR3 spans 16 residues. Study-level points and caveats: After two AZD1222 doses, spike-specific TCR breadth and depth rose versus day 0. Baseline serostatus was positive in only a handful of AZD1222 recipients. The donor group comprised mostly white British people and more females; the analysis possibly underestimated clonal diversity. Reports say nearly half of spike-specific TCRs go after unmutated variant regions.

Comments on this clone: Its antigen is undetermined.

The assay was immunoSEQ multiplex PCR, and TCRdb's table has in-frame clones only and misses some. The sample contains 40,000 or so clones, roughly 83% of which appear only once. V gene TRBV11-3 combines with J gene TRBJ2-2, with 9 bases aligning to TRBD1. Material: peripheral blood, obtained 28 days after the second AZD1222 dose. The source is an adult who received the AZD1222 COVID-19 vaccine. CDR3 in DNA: TGTGCCAGCAGCAACCCCGTTGGACAGGGGACCGGGGAGCTGTTTTTT. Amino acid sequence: CASSNPVGQGTGELFF.